What follows describes a single T cell receptor beta chain. Its antigen remains unknown. The data were obtained in a study of cytomegalovirus exposure and HLA in healthy donors. Whole-study results and caveats: Accurate prediction of most subjects' HLA-A and HLA-B alleles from TCR beta sequences was reported.

The CDR3 sequence is 16 residues long. Germline values: CDR1 SGHRS, CDR2 YFSETQ. The V segment lost 4 bases and the J segment 5 bases; nucleotides outside the gene matches: 11. The PCR had 60 Vbeta and 13 Jbeta primers. Using immunoSEQ multiplex PCR, the repertoire was profiled, and TCRdb retains in-frame clones only, with some absent. The data hold fewer than 150,000 clones, with 79% observed a single time. The sequencing sample was made of PBMCs. V is TRBV5-1 and J is TRBJ2-5, with 10 bases matching TRBD2. The TCR comes from a man in his forties in good health and CMV-seropositive. The CDR3 bases are TGCGCCAGCAGCCGGATTAGCGGGAGGCTTGGGGAGACCCAGTACTTC. It encodes CASSRISGRLGETQYF.